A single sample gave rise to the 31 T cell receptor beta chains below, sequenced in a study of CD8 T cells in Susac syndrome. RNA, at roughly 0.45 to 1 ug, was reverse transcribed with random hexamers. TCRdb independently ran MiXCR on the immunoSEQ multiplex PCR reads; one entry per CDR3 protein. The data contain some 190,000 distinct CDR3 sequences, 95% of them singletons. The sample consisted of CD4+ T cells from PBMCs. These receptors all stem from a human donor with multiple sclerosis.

As DNA, the CDR3 is TGTGCCAGCAGCCAAGCCTTACTGGTCCAGCCCCAGCATTTT. Translating gives CASSQALLVQPQHF. The V call is TRBV3-1, the J call TRBJ1-5; D call uncertain. V lost 1 base and J 7 bases, leaving 11 bases between the germline ends. CDR3 length: 14 residues. The germline V gene encodes CDR1 LGHDT and CDR2 YNNKEL (reference sequence).

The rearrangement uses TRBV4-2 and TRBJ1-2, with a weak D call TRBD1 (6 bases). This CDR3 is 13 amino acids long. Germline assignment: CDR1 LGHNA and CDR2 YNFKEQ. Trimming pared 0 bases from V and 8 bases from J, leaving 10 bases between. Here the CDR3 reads CASSQEQGIGYTF. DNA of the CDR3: TGTGCCAGCAGCCAAGAGCAGGGGATCGGCTACACCTTC.

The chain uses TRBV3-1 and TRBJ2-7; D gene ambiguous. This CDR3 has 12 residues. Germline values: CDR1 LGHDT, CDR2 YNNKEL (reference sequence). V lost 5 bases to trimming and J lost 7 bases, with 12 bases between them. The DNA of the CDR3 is TGTGCCAGCAGCTACACCGAGAGGGAGCAGTACTTC. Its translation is CASSYTEREQYF.

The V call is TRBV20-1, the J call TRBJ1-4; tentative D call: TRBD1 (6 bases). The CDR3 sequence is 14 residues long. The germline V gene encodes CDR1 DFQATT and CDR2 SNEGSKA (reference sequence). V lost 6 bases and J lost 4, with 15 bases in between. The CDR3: CSADQGQVNEKLFF. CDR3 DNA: TGCAGTGCGGACCAGGGACAAGTTAATGAAAAACTGTTTTTT.

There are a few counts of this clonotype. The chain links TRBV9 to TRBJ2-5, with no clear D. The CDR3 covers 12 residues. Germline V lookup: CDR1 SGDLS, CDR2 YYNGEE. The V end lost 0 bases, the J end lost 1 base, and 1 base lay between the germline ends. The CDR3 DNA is TGTGCCAGCAGCGTAGGCCAAGAGACCCAGTACTTC. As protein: CASSVGQETQYF.

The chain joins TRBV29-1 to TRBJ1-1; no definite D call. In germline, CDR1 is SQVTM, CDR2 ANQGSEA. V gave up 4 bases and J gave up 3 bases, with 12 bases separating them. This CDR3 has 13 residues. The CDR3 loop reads CSVGYEGDTEAFF. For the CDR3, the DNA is TGCAGCGTTGGTTACGAAGGTGACACTGAAGCTTTCTTT.

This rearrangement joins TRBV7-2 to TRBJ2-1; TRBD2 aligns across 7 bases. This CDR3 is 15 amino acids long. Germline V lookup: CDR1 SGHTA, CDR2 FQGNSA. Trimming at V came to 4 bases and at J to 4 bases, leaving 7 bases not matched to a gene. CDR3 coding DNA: TGTGCCAGCAGCTGGACTAGTAGTCGGTACAATGAGCAGTTCTTC. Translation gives CASSWTSSRYNEQFF.

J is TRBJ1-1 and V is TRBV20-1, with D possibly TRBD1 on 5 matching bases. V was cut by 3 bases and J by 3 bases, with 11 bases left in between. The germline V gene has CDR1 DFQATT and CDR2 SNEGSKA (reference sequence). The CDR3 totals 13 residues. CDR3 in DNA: TGCAGTGCTAGTAGGGGAGGCGACACTGAAGCTTTCTTT. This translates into CSASRGGDTEAFF.

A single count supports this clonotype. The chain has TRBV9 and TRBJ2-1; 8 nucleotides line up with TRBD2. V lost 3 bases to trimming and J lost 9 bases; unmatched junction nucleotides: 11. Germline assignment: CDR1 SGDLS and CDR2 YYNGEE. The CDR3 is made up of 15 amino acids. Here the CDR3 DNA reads TGTGCCAGCAGCGCTCCTGGACTAGCTAGGGGTGAGCAGTTCTTC. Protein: CASSAPGLARGEQFF. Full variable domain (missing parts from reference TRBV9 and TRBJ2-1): DSGVTQTPKHLITATGQRVTLRCSPRSGDLSVYWYQQSLDQGLQFLIQYYNGEERAKGNILERFSAQQFPDLHSELNLSSLELGDSALYFCASSAPGLARGEQFFGPGTRLTVL.

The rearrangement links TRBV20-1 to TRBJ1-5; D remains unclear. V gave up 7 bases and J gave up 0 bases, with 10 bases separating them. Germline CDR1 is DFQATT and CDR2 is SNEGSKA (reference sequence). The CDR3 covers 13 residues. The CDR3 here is CSGSADSNQPQHF. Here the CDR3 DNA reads TGCAGTGGGTCGGCCGATAGCAATCAGCCCCAGCATTTT.

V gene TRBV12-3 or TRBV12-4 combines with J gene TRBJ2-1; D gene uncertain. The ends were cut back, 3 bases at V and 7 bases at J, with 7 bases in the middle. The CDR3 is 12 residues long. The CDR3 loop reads CASSFMGNEQFF. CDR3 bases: TGTGCCAGCAGTTTTATGGGTAATGAGCAGTTCTTC.

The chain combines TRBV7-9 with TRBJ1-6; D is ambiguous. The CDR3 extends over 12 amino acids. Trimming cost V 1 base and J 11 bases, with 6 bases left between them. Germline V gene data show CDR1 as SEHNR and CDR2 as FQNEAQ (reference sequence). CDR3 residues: CASSLGEAPLHF. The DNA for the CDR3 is TGTGCCAGCAGCTTAGGGGAAGCACCCCTCCACTTT. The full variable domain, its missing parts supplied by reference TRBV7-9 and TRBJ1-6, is DTGVSQNPRHKITKRGQNVTFRCDPISEHNRLYWYRQTLGQGPEFLTYFQNEAQLEKSRLLSDRFSAERPKGSFSTLEIQRTEQGDSAMYLCASSLGEAPLHFGNGTRLTVT.

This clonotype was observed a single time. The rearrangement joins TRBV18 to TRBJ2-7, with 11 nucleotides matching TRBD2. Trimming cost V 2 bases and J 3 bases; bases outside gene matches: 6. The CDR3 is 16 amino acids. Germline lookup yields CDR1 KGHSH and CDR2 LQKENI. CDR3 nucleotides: TGTGCCAGCTCACCAATGACTAGCGGGGTCAGCTACGAGCAGTACTTC. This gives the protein CASSPMTSGVSYEQYF.

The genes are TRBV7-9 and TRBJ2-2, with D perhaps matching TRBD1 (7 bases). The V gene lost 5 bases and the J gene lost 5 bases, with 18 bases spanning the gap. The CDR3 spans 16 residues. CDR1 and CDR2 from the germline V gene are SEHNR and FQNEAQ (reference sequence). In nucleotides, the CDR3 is TGTGCCAGCAGCGGTAAAGACAGGGCGGGAACCGGGGAGCTGTTTTTT. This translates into CASSGKDRAGTGELFF.

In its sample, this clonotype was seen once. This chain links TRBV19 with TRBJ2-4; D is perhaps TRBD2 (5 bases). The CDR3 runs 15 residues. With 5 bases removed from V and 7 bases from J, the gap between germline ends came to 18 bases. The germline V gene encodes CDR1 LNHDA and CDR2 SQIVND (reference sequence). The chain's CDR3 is CASSSPEIGGNIQYF. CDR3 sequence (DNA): TGTGCCAGTAGTTCTCCGGAAATTGGAGGCAACATTCAGTACTTC.

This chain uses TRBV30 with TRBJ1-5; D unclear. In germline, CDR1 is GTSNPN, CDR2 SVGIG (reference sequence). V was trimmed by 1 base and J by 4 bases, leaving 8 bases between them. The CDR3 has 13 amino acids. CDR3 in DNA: TGTGCCTGGAGTGAACAGCAGAATCAGCCCCAGCATTTT. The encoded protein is CAWSEQQNQPQHF.

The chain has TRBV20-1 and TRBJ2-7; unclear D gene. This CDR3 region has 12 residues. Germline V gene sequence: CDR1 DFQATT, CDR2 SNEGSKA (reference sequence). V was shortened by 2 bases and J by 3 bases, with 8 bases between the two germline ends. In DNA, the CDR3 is TGCAGTGCTAGACAGGTTGGCTACGAGCAGTACTTC. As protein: CSARQVGYEQYF.

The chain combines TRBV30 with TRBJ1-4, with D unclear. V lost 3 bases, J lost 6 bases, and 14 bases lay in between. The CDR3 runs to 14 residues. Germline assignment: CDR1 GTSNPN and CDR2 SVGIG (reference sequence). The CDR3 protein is CAWRYSGSDEKLFF. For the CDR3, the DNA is TGTGCCTGGAGATATTCCGGGTCGGATGAAAAACTGTTTTTT.

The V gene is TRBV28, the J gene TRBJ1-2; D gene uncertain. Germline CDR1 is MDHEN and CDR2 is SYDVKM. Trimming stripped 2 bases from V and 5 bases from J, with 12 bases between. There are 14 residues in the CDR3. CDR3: CASSLAARQYGYTF. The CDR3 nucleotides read TGTGCCAGCAGTTTAGCGGCCCGTCAGTATGGCTACACCTTC.

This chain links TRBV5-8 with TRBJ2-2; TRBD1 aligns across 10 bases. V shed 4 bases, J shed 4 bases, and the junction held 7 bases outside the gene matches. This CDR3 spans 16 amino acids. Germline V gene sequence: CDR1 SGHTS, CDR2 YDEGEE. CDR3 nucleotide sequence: TGTGCCAGCAGCCCGAGGGGACAGGGGATCACCGGGGAGCTGTTTTTT. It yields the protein CASSPRGQGITGELFF.

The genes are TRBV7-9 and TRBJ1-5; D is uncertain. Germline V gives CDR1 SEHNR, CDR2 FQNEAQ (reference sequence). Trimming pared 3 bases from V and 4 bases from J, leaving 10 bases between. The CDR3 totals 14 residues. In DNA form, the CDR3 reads TGTGCCAGCAGCTTGATGGGCGGGAATCAGCCCCAGCATTTT. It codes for CASSLMGGNQPQHF.

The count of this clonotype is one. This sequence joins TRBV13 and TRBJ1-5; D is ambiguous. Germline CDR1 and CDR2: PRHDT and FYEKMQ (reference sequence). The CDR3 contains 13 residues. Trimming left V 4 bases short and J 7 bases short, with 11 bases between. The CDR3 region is CASSYGGGQPQHF. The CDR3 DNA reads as TGTGCCAGCAGCTATGGAGGCGGGCAGCCCCAGCATTTT.

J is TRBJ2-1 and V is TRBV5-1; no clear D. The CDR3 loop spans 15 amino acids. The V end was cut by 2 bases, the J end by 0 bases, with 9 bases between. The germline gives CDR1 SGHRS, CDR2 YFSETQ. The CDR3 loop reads CASSFLTSSYNEQFF. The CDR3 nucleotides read TGCGCCAGCAGCTTCCTTACAAGCTCCTACAATGAGCAGTTCTTC.

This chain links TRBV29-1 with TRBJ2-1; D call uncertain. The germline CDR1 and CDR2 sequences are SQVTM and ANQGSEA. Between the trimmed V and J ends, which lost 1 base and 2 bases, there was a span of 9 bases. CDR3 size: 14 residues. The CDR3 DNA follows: TGCAGCGTTGAAGTTAGGGCCGCCTACAATGAGCAGTTCTTC. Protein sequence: CSVEVRAAYNEQFF.

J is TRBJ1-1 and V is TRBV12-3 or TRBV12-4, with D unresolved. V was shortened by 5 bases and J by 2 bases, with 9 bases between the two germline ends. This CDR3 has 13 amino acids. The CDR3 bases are TGTGCCAGCAGTCTTCGATCAAACACTGAAGCTTTCTTT. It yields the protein CASSLRSNTEAFF.

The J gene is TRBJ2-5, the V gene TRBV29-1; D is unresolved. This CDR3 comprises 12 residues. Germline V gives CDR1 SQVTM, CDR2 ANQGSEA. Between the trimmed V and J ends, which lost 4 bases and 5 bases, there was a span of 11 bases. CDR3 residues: CSVAYGSETQYF. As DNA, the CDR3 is TGCAGCGTTGCATACGGATCGGAGACCCAGTACTTC.

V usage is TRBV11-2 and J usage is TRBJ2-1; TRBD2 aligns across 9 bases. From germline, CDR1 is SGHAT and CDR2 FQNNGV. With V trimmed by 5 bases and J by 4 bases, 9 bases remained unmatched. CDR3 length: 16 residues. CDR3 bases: TGTGCCAGCAGCACCCCGGGACTAGCTGCTTACAATGAGCAGTTCTTC. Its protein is CASSTPGLAAYNEQFF.

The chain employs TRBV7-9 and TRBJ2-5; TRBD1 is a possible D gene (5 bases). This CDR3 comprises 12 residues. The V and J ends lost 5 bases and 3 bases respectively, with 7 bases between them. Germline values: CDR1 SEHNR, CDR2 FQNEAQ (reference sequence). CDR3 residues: CASSRTKETQYF. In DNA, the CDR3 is TGTGCCAGCAGCCGGACAAAAGAGACCCAGTACTTC.

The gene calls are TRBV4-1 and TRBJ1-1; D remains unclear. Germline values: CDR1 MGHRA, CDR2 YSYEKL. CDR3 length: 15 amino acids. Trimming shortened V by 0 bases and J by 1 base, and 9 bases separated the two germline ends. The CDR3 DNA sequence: TGCGCCAGCAGCCAAGAACGGGTGGCGAACACTGAAGCTTTCTTT. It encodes CASSQERVANTEAFF.

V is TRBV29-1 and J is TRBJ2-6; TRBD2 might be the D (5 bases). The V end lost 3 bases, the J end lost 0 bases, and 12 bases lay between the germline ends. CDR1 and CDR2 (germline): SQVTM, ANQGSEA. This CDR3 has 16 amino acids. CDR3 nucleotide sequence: TGCAGCGTTGATTGGCTAGCTCCCTCTGGGGCCAACGTCCTGACTTTC. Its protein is CSVDWLAPSGANVLTF.

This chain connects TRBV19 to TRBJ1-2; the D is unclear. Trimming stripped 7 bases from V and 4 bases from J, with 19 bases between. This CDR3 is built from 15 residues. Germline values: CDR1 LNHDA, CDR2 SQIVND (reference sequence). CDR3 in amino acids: CASTTSPGFRYGYTF. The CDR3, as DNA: TGTGCCAGTACCACCTCGCCCGGTTTTCGCTATGGCTACACCTTC. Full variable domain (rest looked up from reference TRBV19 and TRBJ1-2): DGGITQSPKYLFRKEGQNVTLSCEQNLNHDAMYWYRQDPGQGLRLIYYSQIVNDFQKGDIAEGYSVSREKKESFPLTVTSAQKNPTAFYLCASTTSPGFRYGYTFGSGTRLTVV.